The source of this TCR beta chain is a study of shared T cell receptors in the human thymus. Deletions cut 2 bases from V and 4 bases from J, with 19 bases between. This CDR3 has 17 amino acids. Germline loops: CDR1 SNHLY, CDR2 FYNNEI. Clones were read by immunoSEQ multiplex PCR, and TCRdb kept only the in-frame ones, dropping some. Here the sample spans about 380,000 clones, 95% being singletons. Sequencing was carried out using thymocytes. The clonotype was recovered from a human donor. The rearrangement joins TRBV2 to TRBJ2-3; D remains unclear. The CDR3 DNA follows: TGTGCCAGCAGTGAACTAAGTCCGGGCCCCACGCCAGATACGCAGTATTTT. Protein: CASSELSPGPTPDTQYF.